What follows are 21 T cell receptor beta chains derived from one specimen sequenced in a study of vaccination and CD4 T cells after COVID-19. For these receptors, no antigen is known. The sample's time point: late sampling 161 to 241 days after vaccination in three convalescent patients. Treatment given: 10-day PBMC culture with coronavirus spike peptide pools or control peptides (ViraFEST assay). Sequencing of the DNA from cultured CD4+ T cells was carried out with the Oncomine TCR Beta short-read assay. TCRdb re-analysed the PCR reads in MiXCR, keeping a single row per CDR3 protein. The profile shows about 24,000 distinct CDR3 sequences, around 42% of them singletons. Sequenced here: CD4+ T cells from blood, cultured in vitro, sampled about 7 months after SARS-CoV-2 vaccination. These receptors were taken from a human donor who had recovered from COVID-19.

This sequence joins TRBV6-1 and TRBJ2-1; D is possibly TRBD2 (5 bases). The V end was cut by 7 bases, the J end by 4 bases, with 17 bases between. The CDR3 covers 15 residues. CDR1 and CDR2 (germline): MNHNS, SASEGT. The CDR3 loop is CASTSEGPVYNEQFF. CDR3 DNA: TGTGCCAGCACGTCTGAGGGCCCTGTTTACAATGAGCAGTTCTTC.

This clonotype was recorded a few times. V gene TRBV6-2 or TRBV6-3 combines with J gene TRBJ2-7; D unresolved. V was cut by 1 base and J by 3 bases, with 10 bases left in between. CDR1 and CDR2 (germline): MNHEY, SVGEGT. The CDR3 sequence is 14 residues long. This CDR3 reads CASSYLGTRYEQYF. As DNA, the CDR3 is TGTGCCAGCAGTTACTTAGGCACCCGCTACGAGCAGTACTTC.

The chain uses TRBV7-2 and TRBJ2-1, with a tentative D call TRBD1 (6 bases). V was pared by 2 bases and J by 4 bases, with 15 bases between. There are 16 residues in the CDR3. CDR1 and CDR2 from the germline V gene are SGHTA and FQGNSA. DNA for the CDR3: TGTGCCAGCAGCTTAAGTTGGCCAGGGGAATACAATGAGCAGTTCTTC. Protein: CASSLSWPGEYNEQFF.

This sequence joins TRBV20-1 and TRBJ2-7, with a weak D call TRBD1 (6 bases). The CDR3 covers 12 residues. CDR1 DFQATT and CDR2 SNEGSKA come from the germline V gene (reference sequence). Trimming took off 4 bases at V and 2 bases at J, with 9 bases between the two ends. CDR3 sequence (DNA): TGCAGTGCTACCCGGGACACCTACGAGCAGTACTTC. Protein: CSATRDTYEQYF.

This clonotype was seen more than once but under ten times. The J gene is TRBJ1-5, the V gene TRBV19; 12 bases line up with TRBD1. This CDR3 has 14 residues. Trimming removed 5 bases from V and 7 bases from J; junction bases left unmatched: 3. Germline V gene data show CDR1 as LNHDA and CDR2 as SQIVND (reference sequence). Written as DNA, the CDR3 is TGTGCCAGTAGTGGGACAGGGGGCATGCAGCCCCAGCATTTT. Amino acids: CASSGTGGMQPQHF.

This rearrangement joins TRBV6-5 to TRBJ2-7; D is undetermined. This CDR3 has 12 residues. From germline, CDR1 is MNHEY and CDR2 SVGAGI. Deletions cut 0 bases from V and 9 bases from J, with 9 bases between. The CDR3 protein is CASSYSTNAQYF. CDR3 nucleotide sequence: TGTGCCAGCAGTTACTCGACCAACGCGCAGTACTTC.

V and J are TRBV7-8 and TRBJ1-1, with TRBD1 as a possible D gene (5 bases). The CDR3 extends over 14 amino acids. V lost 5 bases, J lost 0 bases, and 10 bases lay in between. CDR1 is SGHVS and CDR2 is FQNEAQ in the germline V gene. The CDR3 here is CASSPRTLNTEAFF. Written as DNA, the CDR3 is TGTGCCAGCAGCCCCCGGACACTGAACACTGAAGCTTTCTTT.

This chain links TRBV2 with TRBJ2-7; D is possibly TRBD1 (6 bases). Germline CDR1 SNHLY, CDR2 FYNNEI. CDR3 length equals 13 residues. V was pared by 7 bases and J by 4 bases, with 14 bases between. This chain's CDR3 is CASTRARGYEQYF. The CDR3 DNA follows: TGTGCCAGCACAAGGGCCAGGGGTTACGAGCAGTACTTC.

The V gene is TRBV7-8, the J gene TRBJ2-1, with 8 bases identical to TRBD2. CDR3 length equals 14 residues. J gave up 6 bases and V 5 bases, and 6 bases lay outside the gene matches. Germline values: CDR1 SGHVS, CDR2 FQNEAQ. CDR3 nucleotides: TGTGCCAGCAGCCCCCGGGAGGGAAGCAATGAGCAGTTCTTC. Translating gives CASSPREGSNEQFF.

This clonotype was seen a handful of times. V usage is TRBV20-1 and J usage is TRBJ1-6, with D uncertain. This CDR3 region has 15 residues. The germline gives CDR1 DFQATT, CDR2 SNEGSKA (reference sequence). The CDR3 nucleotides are TGCAGCGCTCCGGCGGGGAGCTCCTATAATTCACCCCTCCACTTT. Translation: CSAPAGSSYNSPLHF.

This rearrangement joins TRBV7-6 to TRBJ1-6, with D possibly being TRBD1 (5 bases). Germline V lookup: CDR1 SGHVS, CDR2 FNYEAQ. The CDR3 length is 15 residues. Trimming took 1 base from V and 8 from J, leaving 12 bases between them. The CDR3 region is CASSLGPAGHSPLHF. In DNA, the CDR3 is TGTGCCAGCAGCTTAGGGCCCGCGGGGCATTCACCCCTCCACTTT.

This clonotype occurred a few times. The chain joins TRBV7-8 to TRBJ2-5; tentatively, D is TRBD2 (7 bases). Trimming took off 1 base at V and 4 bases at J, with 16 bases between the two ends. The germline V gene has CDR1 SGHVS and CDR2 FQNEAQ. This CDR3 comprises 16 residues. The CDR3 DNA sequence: TGTGCCAGCAGCTTAGTAGGGGGGGGCTACGGAGAGACCCAGTACTTC. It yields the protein CASSLVGGGYGETQYF.

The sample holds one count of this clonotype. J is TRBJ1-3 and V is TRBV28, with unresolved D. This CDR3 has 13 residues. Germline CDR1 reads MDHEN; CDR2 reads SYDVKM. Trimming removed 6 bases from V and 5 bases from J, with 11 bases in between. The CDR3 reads CASSGQARNTIYF. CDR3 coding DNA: TGTGCCAGCAGCGGGCAAGCCAGAAACACCATATATTTT.

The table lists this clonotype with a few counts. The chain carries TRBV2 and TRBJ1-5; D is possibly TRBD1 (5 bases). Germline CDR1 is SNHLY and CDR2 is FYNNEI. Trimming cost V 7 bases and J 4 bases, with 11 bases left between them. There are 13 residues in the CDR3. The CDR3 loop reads CASTTQVNQPQHF. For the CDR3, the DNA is TGTGCCAGCACGACACAGGTTAATCAGCCCCAGCATTTT.

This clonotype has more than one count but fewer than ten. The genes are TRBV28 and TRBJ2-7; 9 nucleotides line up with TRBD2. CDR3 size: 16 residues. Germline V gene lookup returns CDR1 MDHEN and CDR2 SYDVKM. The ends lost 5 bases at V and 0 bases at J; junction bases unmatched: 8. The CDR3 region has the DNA TGTGCCAGCAGTAACGGACTAGCGCACAGCTCCTACGAGCAGTACTTC. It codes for CASSNGLAHSSYEQYF.

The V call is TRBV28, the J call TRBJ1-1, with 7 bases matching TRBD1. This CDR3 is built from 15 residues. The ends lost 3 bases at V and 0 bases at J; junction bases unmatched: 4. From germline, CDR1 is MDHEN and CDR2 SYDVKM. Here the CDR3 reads CASSFGQALNTEAFF. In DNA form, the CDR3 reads TGTGCCAGCAGTTTCGGACAGGCCTTGAACACTGAAGCTTTCTTT.

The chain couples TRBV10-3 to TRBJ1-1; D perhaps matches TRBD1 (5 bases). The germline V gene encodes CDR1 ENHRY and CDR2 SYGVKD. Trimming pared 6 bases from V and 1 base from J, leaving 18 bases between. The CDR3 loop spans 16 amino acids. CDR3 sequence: CAIRESPWRGNTEAFF. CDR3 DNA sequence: TGTGCCATCAGGGAAAGCCCCTGGAGGGGGAACACTGAAGCTTTCTTT.

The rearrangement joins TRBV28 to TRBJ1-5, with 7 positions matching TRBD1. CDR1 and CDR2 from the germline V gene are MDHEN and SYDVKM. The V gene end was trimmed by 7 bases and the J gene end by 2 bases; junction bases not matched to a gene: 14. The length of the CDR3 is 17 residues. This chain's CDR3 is CASTKGAGDYRNQPQHF. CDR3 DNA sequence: TGTGCCAGCACAAAGGGGGCTGGGGATTATCGCAATCAGCCCCAGCATTTT.

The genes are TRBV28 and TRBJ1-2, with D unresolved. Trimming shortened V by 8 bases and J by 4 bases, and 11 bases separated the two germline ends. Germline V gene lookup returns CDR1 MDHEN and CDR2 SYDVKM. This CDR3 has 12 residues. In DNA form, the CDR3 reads TGTGCCAGCGGCCAAGGCCCCTATGGCTACACCTTC. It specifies CASGQGPYGYTF.

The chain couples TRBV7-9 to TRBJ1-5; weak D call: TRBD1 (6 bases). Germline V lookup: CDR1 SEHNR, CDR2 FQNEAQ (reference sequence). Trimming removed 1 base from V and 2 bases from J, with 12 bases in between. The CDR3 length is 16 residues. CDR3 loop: CASSLEGGIGNQPQHF. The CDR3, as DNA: TGTGCCAGCAGCTTAGAAGGGGGGATCGGCAATCAGCCCCAGCATTTT.

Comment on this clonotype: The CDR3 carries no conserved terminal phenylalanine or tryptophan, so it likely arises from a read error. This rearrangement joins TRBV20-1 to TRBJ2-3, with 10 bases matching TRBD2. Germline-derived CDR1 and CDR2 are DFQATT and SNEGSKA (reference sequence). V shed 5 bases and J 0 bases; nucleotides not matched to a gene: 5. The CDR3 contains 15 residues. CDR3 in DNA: TGCAGTGCTGTCAAGCGGGAGGGTAGCACAGATACGCAGTATTCT. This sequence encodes CSAVKREGSTDTQYS.